These T cell receptor beta chains were read from a single sample in a study of CXCR3-negative and CXCR3-positive naive CD8 T cells. With the 5' RACE reads reprocessed, TCRdb shows one record per CDR3 protein and no DNA. The sample's table shows tens of thousands of distinct CDR3 sequences. What was sequenced was naive CXCR3+ CD8+ T cells from blood. The receptor set was obtained from a human donor in good health. Some clones in this sample may be carry-over from other donors' samples. CDR3s include the opening cysteine and the closing phenylalanine or tryptophan. Fields, in order: CDR3 protein, J gene, V gene.

CDR3 protein: CASSLVGVGGREQYF; J gene: TRBJ2-7; V gene: TRBV7-8
CDR3 protein: CASSLGRVYGYTF; J gene: TRBJ1-2; V gene: TRBV28
CDR3 protein: CASSFRDRDVETQYF; J gene: TRBJ2-5; V gene: TRBV28
CDR3 protein: CASTRLDRGNTIYF; J gene: TRBJ1-3; V gene: TRBV12-3/TRBV12-4
CDR3 protein: CASSLRTDEQYF; J gene: TRBJ2-7; V gene: TRBV12-3/TRBV12-4
CDR3 protein: CASRTTGTLGGNQPQHF; J gene: TRBJ1-5; V gene: TRBV28
CDR3 protein: CASSQDITGPGTYEQYF; J gene: TRBJ2-7; V gene: TRBV4-3
CDR3 protein: CATSSNRVEETQYF; J gene: TRBJ2-5; V gene: TRBV15
CDR3 protein: CAISVSSSYNEQFF; J gene: TRBJ2-1; V gene: TRBV10-3
CDR3 protein: CASSADRGGVETQYF; J gene: TRBJ2-5; V gene: TRBV28
CDR3 protein: CASSKTDSGNTIYF; J gene: TRBJ1-3; V gene: TRBV4-1
CDR3 protein: CAIGGAANTAGNTIYF; J gene: TRBJ1-3; V gene: TRBV10-3
CDR3 protein: CASRAGNLYEQYF; J gene: TRBJ2-7; V gene: TRBV5-1
CDR3 protein: CASSYSRTGGEDTQYF; J gene: TRBJ2-3; V gene: TRBV6-5